The 13 T cell receptor beta chains below all came from one sample that was sequenced in a study of T-cell reconstitution after alpha-beta-depleted transplantation in children. The library targeted TCRbeta and was prepared with unique molecular identifiers. MiXCR, run by TCRdb on the PCR reads, gives a single entry per CDR3 protein. This table holds 350,000 to 400,000 distinct CDR3 sequences, about an eighth found once. Specimen: PBMCs, collected from the stem cell graft. These receptors came from a human donor who donated a stem cell graft to a child with Fanconi anemia.

This clonotype has ten or more counts. The junction and the germline gene differ at one end; a read error may be behind it. This sequence joins TRBV5-1 and TRBJ2-5; D is unclear. Germline V gene data show CDR1 as SGHRS and CDR2 as YFSETQ. The CDR3 has 12 residues. DNA for the CDR3: TGTGCCAGCAGCTTAGGCCGGGAGACCCAGTACTTC. Its protein is CASSLGRETQYF.

This clonotype turned up a few times. The chain couples TRBV4-3 to TRBJ2-2; TRBD1 matches 10 bases. Germline V gene lookup returns CDR1 LGHNA and CDR2 YSLEER. This CDR3 contains 16 residues. V was pared by 0 bases and J by 5 bases, with 3 bases of the junction left unmatched. CDR3 region: CASSQDGTGETGELFF. CDR3 nucleotides: TGCGCCAGCAGCCAAGATGGGACAGGGGAAACCGGGGAGCTGTTTTTT.

The rearrangement joins TRBV7-9 to TRBJ2-1, with TRBD1 as a possible D gene (6 bases). Trimming shortened V by 3 bases and J by 7 bases, and 13 bases separated the two germline ends. This CDR3 is 14 amino acids long. CDR1 is SEHNR and CDR2 is FQNEAQ in the germline V gene (reference sequence). The CDR3 loop reads CASSFSRGLNEQFF. For the CDR3, the DNA is TGTGCCAGCAGCTTTAGCAGGGGTTTGAATGAGCAGTTCTTC.

The V and J genes are TRBV4-3 and TRBJ2-1; tentative D call: TRBD2 (7 bases). Germline V lookup: CDR1 LGHNA, CDR2 YSLEER. V was trimmed by 4 bases and J by 3 bases, leaving 16 bases between them. The CDR3 has 16 residues. In DNA form, the CDR3 reads TGCGCCAGCAGCCGGGACCGGAGGGGGGGCTACAATGAGCAGTTCTTC. As protein: CASSRDRRGGYNEQFF.

The CDR3 here is CASSLSGVGGFFDEQFF. In DNA, the CDR3 is TGTGCCAGCAGCTTATCGGGGGTGGGGGGATTTTTTGATGAGCAGTTCTTC. The chain employs TRBV7-9 and TRBJ2-1; weak D call: TRBD2 (6 bases). The CDR3 loop spans 17 amino acids. Germline V lookup: CDR1 SEHNR, CDR2 FQNEAQ (reference sequence). Trimming took off 2 bases at V and 8 bases at J, with 22 bases between the two ends.

This clonotype was seen a handful of times. The J gene is TRBJ2-3, the V gene TRBV10-3, with D perhaps TRBD2 (6 bases). V lost 4 bases and J 3 bases, leaving 17 bases between the germline ends. The CDR3 loop spans 16 amino acids. Germline CDR1 ENHRY, CDR2 SYGVKD. CDR3 in DNA: TGTGCCATCAGTGGGTCTGCCAGCGGGCTGACAGATACGCAGTATTTT. Protein sequence: CAISGSASGLTDTQYF.

The CDR3 DNA sequence: TGTGCCAGCAGTACACCGGACAGGGCGAGGGAGCAGTACGTC. The encoded protein is CASSTPDRAREQYV. The V and J genes are TRBV28 and TRBJ2-7, with TRBD1 matching 8 bases. CDR3 length: 14 residues. The germline V gene has CDR1 MDHEN and CDR2 SYDVKM. The J segment lost 7 bases and the V segment lost 5 bases, leaving 10 bases of the junction unmatched.

CDR3 in DNA: TGTGCCAGCAGCCCCCCGGGGGAGGAGCAGTTCTTC. Its protein product is CASSPPGEEQFF. V and J are TRBV7-9 and TRBJ2-1, with D maybe TRBD2 (6 bases). V shed 5 bases and J shed 10 bases, with 12 bases lying between them. This CDR3 spans 12 amino acids. The germline V gene has CDR1 SEHNR and CDR2 FQNEAQ (reference sequence).

This clonotype was detected ten times or more. The rearrangement links TRBV4-3 to TRBJ2-3; D might be TRBD1 (6 bases). The CDR3 has 15 residues. V shed 0 bases and J shed 0 bases, with 7 bases lying between them. Germline lookup yields CDR1 LGHNA and CDR2 YSLEER. The CDR3: CASSQEGGSTDTQYF. The CDR3 nucleotides read TGCGCCAGCAGCCAAGAAGGGGGAAGCACAGATACGCAGTATTTT.

There are a few counts of this clonotype. This chain connects TRBV7-2 to TRBJ2-3, with 7 nucleotides matching TRBD1. V shed 2 bases and J 3 bases; nucleotides not matched to a gene: 2. The CDR3 sequence is 14 residues long. Germline V gene sequence: CDR1 SGHTA, CDR2 FQGNSA. The CDR3 spells CASSLSGQTDTQYF. The CDR3 nucleotides are TGTGCCAGCAGCTTATCGGGACAGACAGATACGCAGTATTTT.

This clonotype was detected only a few times. Compared with germline, one end of the junction differs, possibly owing to a read error. V gene TRBV6-1 combines with J gene TRBJ2-3; TRBD1 aligns across 10 bases. Looked up from germline, CDR1 is MNHNS and CDR2 is SASEGT. CDR3 length: 14 residues. CDR3 amino acids: CASRTGGSIDTQYF. CDR3 coding DNA: TGTGCCAGTCGGACAGGGGGAAGCATAGATACGCAGTATTTT.

The sample holds a few counts of this clonotype. This chain connects TRBV6-2 or TRBV6-3 to TRBJ2-3; D unclear. With 8 bases removed from V and 5 bases from J, the gap between germline ends came to 11 bases. This CDR3 spans 12 amino acids. In germline, CDR1 is MNHEY, CDR2 SVGEGT. The chain's CDR3 is CASHPDGDTQYF. CDR3 nucleotide sequence: TGTGCCAGCCACCCCGACGGAGATACGCAGTATTTT.

The genes are TRBV7-3 and TRBJ2-3; D may be TRBD1 (6 bases). Looked up from germline, CDR1 is SGHTA and CDR2 is FQGTGA. The CDR3 length is 15 residues. V shed 1 base and J shed 2 bases, with 10 bases lying between them. In DNA, the CDR3 is TGTGCCAGCAGCTTAAAGGGACACACCACAGATACGCAGTATTTT. Translation gives CASSLKGHTTDTQYF.